One sample yielded the 12 T cell receptor beta chains listed below, sequenced in a study of T cell clones after liver transplantation. The protocol was immunoSEQ multiplex PCR, while the TCRdb copy is restricted to in-frame clones and leaves out a portion. The sample has 55,000 to 70,000 clones, almost 95% seen once; the top ten hold 0.9% to 1%. This material consisted of CD4+ T cells from blood, taken less than 26 months after liver transplant. The receptors originated from a human patient who received a liver transplant. Some T cells could come from the graft donor.

The rearrangement links TRBV30 to TRBJ2-7, with D perhaps TRBD2 (5 bases). This CDR3 region has 12 residues. Germline V gives CDR1 GTSNPN, CDR2 SVGIG (reference sequence). CDR3 coding DNA: TGTGCGATCTCACCTGGAGGTTACGAGCAGTACTTC. Protein: CAISPGGYEQYF.

This clone was seen just once. The rearrangement uses TRBV7-9 and TRBJ2-1; a possible D gene is TRBD2 (6 bases). V was shortened by 5 bases and J by 7 bases, with 15 bases between the two germline ends. This CDR3 comprises 14 residues. The germline V gene has CDR1 SEHNR and CDR2 FQNEAQ (reference sequence). The CDR3 nucleotides are TGTGCCAGCAGCATGTACGGGAGTGAAAATGAGCAGTTCTTC. It specifies CASSMYGSENEQFF.

This chain links TRBV9 with TRBJ2-7; D may be TRBD1 or TRBD2 (5 bases each). The CDR3 length is 13 residues. The germline V and J ends were trimmed by 4 bases and 8 bases, with 16 bases remaining between them. CDR1 is SGDLS, CDR2 YYNGEE, per germline. CDR3 sequence reads: CASSPRSEGQQYF. The CDR3 DNA reads as TGTGCCAGCAGCCCCCGTTCTGAGGGACAGCAGTACTTC.

The V and J genes are TRBV5-1 and TRBJ2-3; D is uncertain. V lost 4 bases, J lost 10 bases, and 13 bases lay in between. This CDR3 is 12 amino acids long. Germline CDR1 and CDR2: SGHRS and YFSETQ. The CDR3 spells CASSEPEVAQYF. CDR3 in DNA: TGCGCCAGCAGCGAACCGGAAGTCGCGCAGTATTTT.

This rearrangement joins TRBV5-1 to TRBJ2-1; D may correspond to TRBD1 or TRBD2 (6 bases each). V was shortened by 4 bases and J by 5 bases, with 16 bases between the two germline ends. The CDR3 totals 15 residues. Germline CDR1 reads SGHRS; CDR2 reads YFSETQ. The CDR3 DNA follows: TGCGCCAGCAGCCCGGGGGACATCGGAGACAATGAGCAGTTCTTC. Residues: CASSPGDIGDNEQFF.

The V gene is TRBV7-3, the J gene TRBJ2-2; D unresolved. Per germline, CDR1 SGHTA and CDR2 FQGTGA. This CDR3 has 14 residues. The V end was cut by 6 bases, the J end by 1 base, with 9 bases between. The CDR3 loop reads CASRGSLNTGELFF. CDR3 in DNA: TGTGCCAGCAGGGGCAGTTTGAACACCGGGGAGCTGTTTTTT.

The J gene is TRBJ2-3, the V gene TRBV2, with D possibly matching TRBD2 (6 bases). Deletions cut 9 bases from V and 0 bases from J, with 13 bases between. CDR1 and CDR2 from the germline V gene are SNHLY and FYNNEI. The CDR3 length is 14 residues. Here the CDR3 reads CARIRAGSTDTQYF. The CDR3 DNA is TGTGCCAGGATTCGGGCGGGGAGCACAGATACGCAGTATTTT.

V is TRBV11-2 and J is TRBJ2-1; possibly TRBD2 for D (7 bases). The V gene lost 8 bases and the J gene lost 4 bases, with 18 bases spanning the gap. Germline CDR1 reads SGHAT; CDR2 reads FQNNGV. The CDR3 loop spans 15 amino acids. CDR3 in amino acids: CASRPLGGGYNEQFF. The DNA for the CDR3 is TGTGCCAGCCGGCCCCTAGGGGGAGGGTACAATGAGCAGTTCTTC.

The J gene is TRBJ2-6, the V gene TRBV7-2; TRBD1 might be the D (5 bases). Looked up from germline, CDR1 is SGHTA and CDR2 is FQGNSA. Trimming removed 7 bases at V and 4 bases at J, with 17 bases between. CDR3 length: 16 residues. The CDR3 nucleotides read TGTGCCAGCATCCTGGGGCAGGGTAACGGGGCCAACGTCCTGACTTTC. It specifies CASILGQGNGANVLTF.

The V and J genes are TRBV5-1 and TRBJ1-5; D is possibly TRBD1 (5 bases). The V gene's germline CDR1 is SGHRS and CDR2 YFSETQ. V was pared by 0 bases and J by 7 bases, with 11 bases between. The CDR3 totals 14 residues. The CDR3 sequence is CASSLGDSSQPQHF. DNA for the CDR3: TGCGCCAGCAGCTTGGGAGACAGTTCCCAGCCCCAGCATTTT.

This chain joins TRBV5-1 and TRBJ2-2; TRBD2 aligns across 9 bases. The CDR3 totals 17 residues. Unmatched junction bases numbered 6, after V lost 3 bases and J lost 0 bases. CDR1 and CDR2 (germline): SGHRS, YFSETQ. CDR3 nucleotide sequence: TGCGCCAGCAGCTCCCGGGCTAGCGGGGCGAACACCGGGGAGCTGTTTTTT. It yields the protein CASSSRASGANTGELFF.

The chain is built from TRBV19 and TRBJ2-1, with D uncertain. The V end was cut by 3 bases, the J end by 2 bases, with 5 bases between. CDR3 length: 13 residues. CDR1 and CDR2 from the germline V gene are LNHDA and SQIVND (reference sequence). The CDR3 here is CASSIRPYNEQFF. The DNA for the CDR3 is TGTGCCAGTAGTATCAGGCCCTACAATGAGCAGTTCTTC.